The rows below give T cell receptor beta chains drawn from one sample of a study of blood T cell repertoires in COVID-19. The protocol was immunoSEQ multiplex PCR, while the TCRdb copy is restricted to in-frame clones and leaves out a portion. Of about 120,000 clones listed, around nine tenths are singletons. The specimen was peripheral blood. All receptors derive from a woman between 45 and 60 years old with acute or convalescent COVID-19. The CDR3 runs from the conserved cysteine through the conserved F or W. A D gene is named only where the DNA matches it firmly. Clone size is not always given. Where it is, it says once, few, many or a class for expanded clones.

J	V	D	size	CDR3	DNA
TRBJ1-1	TRBV19	-	-	CASSFNTNTEAFF	TGTGCCAGTAGTTTTAACACGAACACTGAAGCTTTCTTT
TRBJ2-3	TRBV9	TRBD2	-	CASSVGTSGGADTQYF	TGTGCCAGCAGCGTAGGGACTAGCGGGGGGGCAGATACGCAGTATTTT
TRBJ2-5	TRBV5-6	TRBD2	once	CASSPPWTSGETQYF	TGTGCCAGCAGCCCCCCCTGGACTAGCGGCGAGACCCAGTACTTC
TRBJ2-7	TRBV20-1	-	-	CSARDNYEQYF	TGCAGTGCTAGAGATAACTACGAGCAGTACTTC
TRBJ1-5	TRBV6-2/TRBV6-3	-	-	CASSPEGMGNQPQHF	TGTGCCAGCAGTCCGGAGGGTATGGGCAATCAGCCCCAGCATTTT
TRBJ2-5	TRBV6-1	-	-	CASSEVGLVGLWETQYF	TGTGCCAGCAGTGAAGTGGGTCTAGTTGGTCTCTGGGAGACCCAGTACTTC
TRBJ2-5	TRBV7-3	-	-	CASSRGQKQETQYF	TGTGCCAGCAGCCGCGGACAGAAACAAGAGACCCAGTACTTC
TRBJ1-5	TRBV5-8	-	-	CASSFLRDTTPGNQPQHF	TGTGCCAGCAGCTTCCTCCGGGACACCACCCCGGGCAATCAGCCCCAGCATTTT
TRBJ1-2	TRBV12-2	-	once	CASRRQGDYGYTF	TGTGCAAGTCGGAGACAGGGCGACTATGGCTACACCTTC
TRBJ1-1	TRBV7-3	-	-	CASSLSAGAPNTEAFF	TGTGCCAGCAGCTTATCTGCAGGGGCCCCCAACACTGAAGCTTTCTTT
TRBJ1-2	TRBV2	-	-	CASSVDIYGYTF	TGTGCCAGCAGTGTTGACATCTATGGCTACACCTTC
TRBJ2-1	TRBV5-1	TRBD1	-	CASSLGGQPHVEQFF	TGCGCCAGCAGCTTGGGGGGACAGCCCCATGTTGAGCAGTTCTTC
TRBJ2-7	TRBV5-1	-	-	CASSLQTGSYEQYF	TGCGCCAGCAGCTTGCAGACGGGCTCCTACGAGCAGTACTTC
TRBJ1-5	TRBV27	-	-	CASSLWLNQPQHF	TGTGCCAGCAGTTTGTGGCTCAATCAGCCCCAGCATTTT
TRBJ2-1	TRBV30	-	-	CAWGGGEREQFF	TGTGCCTGGGGGGGCGGGGAGAGAGAGCAGTTCTTC
TRBJ1-2	TRBV6-5	TRBD1	once	CASKLSRQGSYGYTF	TGTGCCAGCAAATTGTCGAGACAGGGGTCCTATGGCTACACCTTC
TRBJ1-2	TRBV6-9	-	-	CASSSRRGGLGYTF	TGTGCCAGCAGTTCCCGCCGGGGGGGGCTAGGCTACACCTTC
TRBJ1-1	TRBV6-2/TRBV6-3	-	-	CASSSGTLWGTEAFF	TGTGCCAGCAGCTCCGGGACACTATGGGGGACTGAAGCTTTCTTT
TRBJ1-2	TRBV2	TRBD1	-	CASSERGTGGDYGYTF	TGTGCCAGCAGTGAAAGAGGAACAGGGGGAGACTATGGCTACACCTTC
TRBJ2-7	TRBV11-3	TRBD1	-	CASSQGADFYEQYF	TGTGCCAGCAGCCAGGGGGCAGATTTCTACGAGCAGTACTTC
TRBJ1-2	TRBV10-2	TRBD1	-	CASSERGQGDGYTF	TGCGCCAGCAGTGAGAGGGGACAGGGTGATGGCTACACCTTC
TRBJ2-7	TRBV6-2/TRBV6-3	-	once	CASSSQGGPSYEQYF	TGTGCCAGCAGTTCCCAGGGGGGTCCCTCCTACGAGCAGTACTTC